The present entry profiles one T cell receptor (beta chain) with its context. Its specific antigen is unknown. Its ends do not fully match the called genes, so a read error is possible. This entry is derived from a study of regulatory T cells in long-lasting Graves disease (dated by TCRdb to the early 2020s). About the study as a whole: Persistent Graves' disease was defined as antithyroid drug treatment for over 5 years with persistently positive TSH receptor autoantibodies. Persistent Graves' disease patients were compared with newly diagnosed Graves' disease patients by peripheral blood TCR sequencing and RNA sequencing. The study was registered as a clinical trial and conducted in China. A total of roughly 33 samples were covered by TCR sequencing, comprising approximately 13 persistent and some 20 newly diagnosed Graves' disease patients. Antithyroid drugs had been taken for about 10.3 years on average by persistent Graves' disease patients in the clinical cohort.

Library preparation was by multiplex PCR. Sequencing was carried out with an Illumina HiSeq 4000. CDR3 regions were amplified by Arm-PCR with iRepertoire HTBI primers to construct TCR beta libraries. Before sequencing, the PCR products underwent gel purification. For the original study's pipeline: A total of under 80 TRBV and 14 TRBJ segments were identified across samples and were used for gene usage analysis of CDR3 amino acid clonotypes. COPE and FqMerger were used to merge the filtered high-quality paired reads into contigs. BLAST was used to align contigs to IMGT TRBV, TRBD and TRBJ reference genes, with CDR3 defined following IMGT. Any clonotype with a frequency above 0.1% was counted as a highly expanded clone. Repertoire diversity was measured by Shannon entropy, and V-J evenness by the Gini coefficient. A clonotype found in more than one individual was treated as public. TCRdb applied fastp at Q25 and MiXCR to the public reads, then kept only in-frame beta chains. Records with the same CDR3 protein are collapsed into one entry carrying the most frequent genes and DNA. TCRdb's processing, not the authors', yielded these V and J calls. The sample table lists under 450,000 distinct CDR3 sequences, less than 25% of them with a count of one. The ten largest clones capture roughly a quarter of the sample.

Here is what the overall study found, with its caveats: Because the primary lesion, thyroid tissue, could not be accessed, the study looked at peripheral blood alone. Sequencing and analysis were restricted to the TCR beta chain. Compared with newly diagnosed patients, persistent Graves' disease patients had lower TCR Shannon entropy and fewer highly expanded clones, which suggests clonal expansion. Persistent disease showed preferential use of TRBV28, TRBJ1-2 and TRBJ2-5, whereas newly diagnosed disease favored TRBV20-1 and TRBJ2-1. The authors noted that the small sample size was a limitation that may lower accuracy. A larger number of public clonotypes was shared among persistent patients (fewer than 3,000) than among newly diagnosed patients (roughly 980).

The sample's time point label is to be understood as: persistent/refractory GD, antithyroid drugs over 5 years with positive TRAb. For both TCR sequencing and RNA sequencing, RNA was extracted from PBMCs in TRIzol. The diagnosis of Graves' disease was made according to American Thyroid Association guidelines. Recruitment of patients was carried out at an endocrinology department in Xi'an, China. From each patient, nine milliliters of peripheral blood was collected into an EDTA anticoagulant tube. PBMCs were isolated by Ficoll Paque Plus density gradient separation without further T cell sorting. An Agilent 2100 Bioanalyzer and agarose gel were used to check RNA quality, and a NanoDrop 2000 was used to measure RNA concentration. The CDR3 starts with the cysteine, ends with the phenylalanine, and has 16 residues. The retained sequence is limited to the CDR3, 48 bases, with the frame set at the first base. Sequences SGHTA (CDR1) and FQGNSA (CDR2) are obtained from the germline V gene.

The sequence joins TRBV7-2 to TRBJ2-7, with TRBD1 matching 8 junction bases. The source material was peripheral blood mononuclear cells (PBMCs), sampled when the disease was refractory, from a patient treated with antithyroid drugs. The receptor's source is a female donor with Graves disease. The DNA sequence is TGCGCCAGCAGCCAACCCCGGACAGGGCCTCTCTACGAGCAGTACTTC. This sequence encodes CASSQPRTGPLYEQYF.